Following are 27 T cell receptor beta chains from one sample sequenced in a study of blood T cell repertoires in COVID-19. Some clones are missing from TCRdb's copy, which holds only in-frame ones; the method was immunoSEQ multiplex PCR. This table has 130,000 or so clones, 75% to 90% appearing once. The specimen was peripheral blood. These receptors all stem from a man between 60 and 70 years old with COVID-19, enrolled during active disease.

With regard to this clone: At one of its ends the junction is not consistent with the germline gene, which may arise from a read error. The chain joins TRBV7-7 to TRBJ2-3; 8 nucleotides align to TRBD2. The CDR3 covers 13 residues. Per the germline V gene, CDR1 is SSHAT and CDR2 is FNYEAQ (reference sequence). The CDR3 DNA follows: TGTGCTAGCAGCAGCGGGGGCTCAGATACGCAGTATTTT. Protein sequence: CASSSGGSDTQYF. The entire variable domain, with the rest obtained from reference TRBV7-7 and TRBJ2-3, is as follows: GAGVSQSPRYKVTKRGQDVTLRCDPISSHATLYWYQQALGQGPEFLTYFNYEAQPDKSGLPSDRFSAERPEGSISTLTIQRTEQRDSAMYRCASSSGGSDTQYFGPGTRLTVL.

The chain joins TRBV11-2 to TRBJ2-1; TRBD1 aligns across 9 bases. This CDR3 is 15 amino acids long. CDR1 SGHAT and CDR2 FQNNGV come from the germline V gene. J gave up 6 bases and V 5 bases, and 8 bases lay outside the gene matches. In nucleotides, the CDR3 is TGTGCCAGCAGCATAACAGGGGGCGGTGGCAATGAGCAGTTCTTC. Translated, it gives CASSITGGGGNEQFF.

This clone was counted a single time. The CDR3, as DNA: TGTGCCAGCAGAAAGGACAGGGGATATCAGCCCCAGCATTTT. It specifies CASRKDRGYQPQHF. V usage is TRBV2 and J usage is TRBJ1-5; TRBD1 matches 9 bases. Trimming removed 6 bases from V and 5 bases from J; junction bases left unmatched: 5. Germline loops: CDR1 SNHLY, CDR2 FYNNEI. The CDR3 runs 14 residues.

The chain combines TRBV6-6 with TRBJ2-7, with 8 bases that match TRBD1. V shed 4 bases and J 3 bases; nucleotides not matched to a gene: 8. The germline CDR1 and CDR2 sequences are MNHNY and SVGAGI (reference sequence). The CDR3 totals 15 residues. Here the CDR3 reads CASSSRTGIVYEQYF. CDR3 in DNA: TGTGCCAGCAGTTCACGGACAGGGATCGTCTACGAGCAGTACTTC.

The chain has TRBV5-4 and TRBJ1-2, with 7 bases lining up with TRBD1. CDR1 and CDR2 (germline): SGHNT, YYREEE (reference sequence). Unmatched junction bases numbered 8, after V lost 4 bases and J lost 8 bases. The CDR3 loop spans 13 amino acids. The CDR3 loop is CASSPGTEKGYTF. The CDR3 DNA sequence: TGTGCCAGCAGCCCCGGGACAGAAAAGGGCTACACCTTC.

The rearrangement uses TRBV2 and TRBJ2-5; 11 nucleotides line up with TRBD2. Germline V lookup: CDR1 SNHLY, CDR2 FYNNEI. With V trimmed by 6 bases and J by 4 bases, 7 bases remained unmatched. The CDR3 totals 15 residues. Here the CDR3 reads CASRLDSGGAETQYF. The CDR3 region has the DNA TGTGCCAGCAGGCTTGATAGCGGGGGGGCAGAGACCCAGTACTTC.

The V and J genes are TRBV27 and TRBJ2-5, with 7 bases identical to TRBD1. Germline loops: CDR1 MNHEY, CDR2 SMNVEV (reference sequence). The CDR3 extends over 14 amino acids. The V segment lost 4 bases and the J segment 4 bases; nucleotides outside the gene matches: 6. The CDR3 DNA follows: TGTGCCAGCAGTTACTCAGGGGGTCGAGAGACCCAGTACTTC. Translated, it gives CASSYSGGRETQYF.

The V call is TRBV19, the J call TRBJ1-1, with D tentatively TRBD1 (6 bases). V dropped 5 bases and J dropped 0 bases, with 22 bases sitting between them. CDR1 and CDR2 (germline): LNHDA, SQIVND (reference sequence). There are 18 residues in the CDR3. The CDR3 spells CASSPNLGGRLLNTEAFF. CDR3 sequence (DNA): TGTGCCAGTAGTCCTAATCTGGGGGGGCGGTTACTGAACACTGAAGCTTTCTTT.

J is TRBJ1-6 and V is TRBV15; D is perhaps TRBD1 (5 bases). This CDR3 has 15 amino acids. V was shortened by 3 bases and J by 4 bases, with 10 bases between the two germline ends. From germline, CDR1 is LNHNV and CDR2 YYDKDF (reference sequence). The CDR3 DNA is TGTGCCACCAGCAGCAGGGTCGGGTATAATTCACCCCTCCACTTT. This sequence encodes CATSSRVGYNSPLHF.

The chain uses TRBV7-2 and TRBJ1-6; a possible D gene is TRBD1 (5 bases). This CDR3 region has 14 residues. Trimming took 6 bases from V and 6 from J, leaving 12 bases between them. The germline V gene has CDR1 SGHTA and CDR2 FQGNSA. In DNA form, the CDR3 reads TGTGCCAGCAGTATGGGACTGCTTAATTCACCCCTCCACTTT. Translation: CASSMGLLNSPLHF.

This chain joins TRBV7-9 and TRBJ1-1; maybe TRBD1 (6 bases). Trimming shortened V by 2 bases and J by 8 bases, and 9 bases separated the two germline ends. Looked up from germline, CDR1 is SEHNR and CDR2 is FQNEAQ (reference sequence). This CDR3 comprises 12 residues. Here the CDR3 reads CASSLYQGEAFF. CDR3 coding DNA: TGTGCCAGCAGCTTATACCAGGGGGAAGCTTTCTTT.

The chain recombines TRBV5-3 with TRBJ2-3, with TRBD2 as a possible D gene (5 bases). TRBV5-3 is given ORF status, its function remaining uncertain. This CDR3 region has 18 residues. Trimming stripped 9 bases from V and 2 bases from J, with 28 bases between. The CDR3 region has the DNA TGTGCCACGCACCGGGAAACAGAGAGCCCAACGTCCACAGATACGCAGTATTTT. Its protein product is CATHRETESPTSTDTQYF.

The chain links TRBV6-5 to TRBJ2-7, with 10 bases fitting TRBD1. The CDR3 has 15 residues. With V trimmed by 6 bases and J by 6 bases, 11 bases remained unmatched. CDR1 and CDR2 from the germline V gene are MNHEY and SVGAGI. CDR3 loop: CASRKPGQGPGEQYF. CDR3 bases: TGTGCCAGCAGAAAACCGGGACAGGGGCCTGGCGAGCAGTACTTC.

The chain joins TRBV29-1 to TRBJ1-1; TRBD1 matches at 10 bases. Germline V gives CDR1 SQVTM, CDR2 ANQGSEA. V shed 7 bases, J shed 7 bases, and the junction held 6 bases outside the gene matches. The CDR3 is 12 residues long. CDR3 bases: TGCAGCGCGGGACAGGGGACGGGTGAAGCTTTCTTT. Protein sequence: CSAGQGTGEAFF.

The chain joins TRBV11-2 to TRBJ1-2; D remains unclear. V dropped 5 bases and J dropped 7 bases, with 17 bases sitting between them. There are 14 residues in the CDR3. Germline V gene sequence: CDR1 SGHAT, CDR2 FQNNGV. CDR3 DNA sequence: TGTGCCAGCAGCCATGATAGCGGGGTTAGTGGCTACACCTTC. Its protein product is CASSHDSGVSGYTF.

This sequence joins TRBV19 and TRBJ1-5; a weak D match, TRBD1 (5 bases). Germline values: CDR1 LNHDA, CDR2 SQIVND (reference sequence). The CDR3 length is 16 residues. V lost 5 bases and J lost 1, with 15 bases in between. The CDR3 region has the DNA TGTGCCAGTAGTCCCCGAGACAGTAGGAGCAATCAGCCCCAGCATTTT. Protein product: CASSPRDSRSNQPQHF.

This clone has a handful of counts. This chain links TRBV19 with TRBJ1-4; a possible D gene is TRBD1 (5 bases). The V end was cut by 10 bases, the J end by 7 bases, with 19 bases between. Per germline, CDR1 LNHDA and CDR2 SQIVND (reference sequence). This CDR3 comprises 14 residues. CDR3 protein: CATAPVREGEKLFF. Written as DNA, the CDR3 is TGTGCCACCGCTCCGGTCAGGGAGGGTGAAAAACTGTTTTTT.

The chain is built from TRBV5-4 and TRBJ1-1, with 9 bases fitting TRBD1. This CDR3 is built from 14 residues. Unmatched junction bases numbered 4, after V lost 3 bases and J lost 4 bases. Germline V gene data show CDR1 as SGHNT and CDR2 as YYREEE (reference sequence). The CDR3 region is CASSSDRGGTEAFF. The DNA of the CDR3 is TGTGCCAGCAGCTCGGACAGGGGAGGCACTGAAGCTTTCTTT.

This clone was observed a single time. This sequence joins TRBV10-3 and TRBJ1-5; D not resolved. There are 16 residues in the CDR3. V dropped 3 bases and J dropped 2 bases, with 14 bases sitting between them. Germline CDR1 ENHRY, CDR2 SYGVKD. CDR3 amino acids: CAISERGIAGNQPQHF. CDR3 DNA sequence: TGTGCCATCAGTGAACGGGGTATAGCGGGCAATCAGCCCCAGCATTTT.

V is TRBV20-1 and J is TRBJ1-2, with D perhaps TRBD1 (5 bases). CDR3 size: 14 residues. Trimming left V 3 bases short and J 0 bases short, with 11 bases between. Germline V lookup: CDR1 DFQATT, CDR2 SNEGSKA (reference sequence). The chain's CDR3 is CSASLGGANYGYTF. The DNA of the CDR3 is TGCAGTGCTAGTCTAGGAGGGGCTAACTATGGCTACACCTTC.

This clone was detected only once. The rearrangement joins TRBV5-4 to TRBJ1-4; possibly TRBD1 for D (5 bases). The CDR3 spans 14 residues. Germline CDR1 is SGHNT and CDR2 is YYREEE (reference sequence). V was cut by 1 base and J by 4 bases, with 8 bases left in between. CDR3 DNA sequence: TGTGCCAGCAGCTTGAAGGGGCATAATGAAAAACTGTTTTTT. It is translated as CASSLKGHNEKLFF.

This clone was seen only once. The DNA for the CDR3 is TGTGCCAGCAGCCCAAAGGGGTCAGGGGTTGAAGCTTTCTTT. It specifies CASSPKGSGVEAFF. The genes are TRBV7-2 and TRBJ1-1; TRBD1 is a possible D gene (6 bases). CDR3 length: 14 amino acids. Germline V gene sequence: CDR1 SGHTA, CDR2 FQGNSA. V was cut by 5 bases and J by 7 bases, with 17 bases left in between.

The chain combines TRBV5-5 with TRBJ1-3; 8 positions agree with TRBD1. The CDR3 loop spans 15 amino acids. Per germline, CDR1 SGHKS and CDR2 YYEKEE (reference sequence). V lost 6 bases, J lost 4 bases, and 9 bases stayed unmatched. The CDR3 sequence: CASTSTGVTGNTIYF. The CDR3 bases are TGTGCCAGCACCTCGACAGGGGTAACAGGAAACACCATATATTTT.

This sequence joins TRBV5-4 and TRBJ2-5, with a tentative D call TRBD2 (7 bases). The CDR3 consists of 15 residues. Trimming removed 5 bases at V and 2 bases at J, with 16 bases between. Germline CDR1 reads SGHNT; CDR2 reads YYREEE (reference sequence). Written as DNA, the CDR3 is TGTGCCAGCAGTTTACAGGGAGGGGCACAAGAGACCCAGTACTTC. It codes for CASSLQGGAQETQYF.

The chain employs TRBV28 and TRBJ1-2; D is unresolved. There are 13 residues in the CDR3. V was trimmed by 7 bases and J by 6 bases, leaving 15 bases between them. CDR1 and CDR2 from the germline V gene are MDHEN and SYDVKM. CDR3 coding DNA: TGTGCCAGCATAGAGGGCCGGCTGCATGGCTACACCTTC. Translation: CASIEGRLHGYTF.

CDR3 sequence: CSADDSYGYTF. The CDR3 DNA reads TGCAGTGCAGACGACAGCTATGGCTACACCTTC. The V and J genes are TRBV20-1 and TRBJ1-2; possibly TRBD1 for D (5 bases). Germline V CDR1 and CDR2: DFQATT, SNEGSKA (reference sequence). This CDR3 is 11 amino acids long. Trimming shortened V by 6 bases and J by 4 bases, and 9 bases separated the two germline ends.

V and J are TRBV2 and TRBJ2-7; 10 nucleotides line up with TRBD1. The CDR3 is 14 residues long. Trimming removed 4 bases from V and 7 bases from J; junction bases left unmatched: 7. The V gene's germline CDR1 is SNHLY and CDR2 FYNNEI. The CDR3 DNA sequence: TGTGCCAGCAGTGTTCGACAGGGGGCTGGGGAGCAGTACTTC. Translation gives CASSVRQGAGEQYF.